This T cell receptor (beta chain) was documented in a study of CD8 T cells in ankylosing spondylitis. This clonotype was counted at least ten times. TCRdb reanalysed the 5' RACE reads using MiXCR and keeps one entry per CDR3 protein. The data hold 200,000 to 250,000 distinct CDR3 sequences, with roughly 26% observed a single time. V was shortened by 3 bases and J by 3 bases, with 13 bases between the two germline ends. This CDR3 has 14 amino acids. Germline V CDR1 and CDR2: SGHKS, YYEKEE (reference sequence). The V and J genes are TRBV5-5 and TRBJ2-7; D ambiguous. The source material was blood, either unsorted or a sorted T cell fraction (not recorded which). The clonotype was recovered from a male donor with ankylosing spondylitis or in good health (not recorded which). The CDR3 bases are TGTGCCAGCAGCTCAGAAACGGCCCTCTACGAGCAGTACTTC. Translating it yields CASSSETALYEQYF.